A selection of T cell receptor beta chains follows, all from one sample in a study of blood T cell repertoires in COVID-19. Libraries were prepared by immunoSEQ multiplex PCR; TCRdb keeps only in-frame clonotypes and omits some of them. The data hold 45,000 to 55,000 clones, with roughly nine tenths observed a single time. Sequenced input: peripheral blood. These receptor sequences come from a woman of 80 years or more with acute or convalescent COVID-19. Each CDR3 is given without its conserved first and last residue.

j_gene | v_gene | CDR3aa
TRBJ2-2 | TRBV19 | ASSRRGQGSGELF
TRBJ1-1 | TRBV18 | ASSPQSGKNTEAF
TRBJ1-1 | TRBV10-2 | ASSGSGLGAF
TRBJ1-2 | TRBV5-1 | ASSLGQHYGYT
TRBJ1-3 | TRBV5-6 | ASSPGDSGNTIY
TRBJ2-2 | TRBV28 | ASRGGLRNTGELF
TRBJ1-2 | TRBV30 | AWSRESYGYT
TRBJ1-1 | TRBV28 | ASSSGQGNTEAF
TRBJ1-2 | TRBV28 | ASSLEFEGYGYT
TRBJ2-6 | TRBV6-5 | ASIPPSGGANVLT
TRBJ1-1 | TRBV5-5 | ASSEDRGEAF
TRBJ2-5 | TRBV1 | TSSQCRGPIQETQY
TRBJ1-1 | TRBV14 | ASSQQGNTEAF
TRBJ2-3 | TRBV5-1 | ASSLWVQDTDTQY
TRBJ1-4 | TRBV6-1 | ASSEGSGQGKEKLF
TRBJ1-2 | TRBV4-1 | ASSPNRGLIYGYT
TRBJ2-2 | TRBV5-1 | ASSQDPSGGAPRNAGELF
TRBJ2-5 | TRBV5-4 | ASFPGTSGGVLGTQY
TRBJ2-1 | TRBV15 | ATSPDRGIWNEQF
TRBJ2-1 | TRBV18 | ASSPPGAADNEQF
TRBJ2-2 | TRBV3-1/TRBV3-2 | ASSHSGGFGSGELF
TRBJ1-1 | TRBV20-1 | SASSRRETEAF
TRBJ2-3 | TRBV5-1 | ASSLEGASDTQY
TRBJ2-2 | TRBV11-3 | ASSPPGQGGTGELF
TRBJ2-1 | TRBV5-1 | ASSGKGESYNEQF
TRBJ2-3 | TRBV30 | AWRAGRDTQY